The 9 T cell receptor beta chains below were found in one sample sequenced in a study of shared clonotypes between healthy human individuals. Sequenced by immunoSEQ multiplex PCR; TCRdb stores in-frame clones only, minus some. The sample yields around 2,000,000 clones, just over 90% seen once. Cells designated naive CD8 were CD45RO-negative and were positively selected for CCR7, with terminally differentiated effector memory CD45RA+ cells excluded. Input material: naive CD8+ T cells from PBMCs. The receptor set was obtained from a man younger than 30 in good health. Some clones in this sample may be carry-over from other donors' samples.

V gene TRBV28 combines with J gene TRBJ2-5, with TRBD1 identical over 7 bases. CDR1 and CDR2 (germline): MDHEN, SYDVKM. V shed 4 bases and J 7 bases; nucleotides not matched to a gene: 21. CDR3 length equals 18 residues. The CDR3 reads CASSYHYPREQGQGTQYF. The CDR3 DNA sequence: TGTGCCAGCAGTTATCATTACCCCCGAGAACAGGGGCAGGGGACCCAGTACTTC.

The chain is built from TRBV7-9 and TRBJ2-1; 8 nucleotides line up with TRBD2. The germline V gene has CDR1 SEHNR and CDR2 FQNEAQ (reference sequence). The junction had 5 bases not matched to a gene; V was cut back by 8 bases and J by 5 bases. The CDR3 covers 13 residues. CDR3 bases: TGTGCCAGCTATCGGGGGGGAGACAATGAGCAGTTCTTC. This codes for CASYRGGDNEQFF.

CDR3 protein: CASSLTFALASYEQYF. CDR3 nucleotide sequence: TGCGCCAGCAGCTTGACATTCGCCTTAGCTTCCTACGAGCAGTACTTC. V and J are TRBV5-1 and TRBJ2-7; the D is unclear. The V end was cut by 1 base, the J end by 1 base, with 15 bases between. Looked up from germline, CDR1 is SGHRS and CDR2 is YFSETQ. The CDR3 has 16 amino acids.

This clone was detected only a few times. This chain uses TRBV6-1 with TRBJ1-1; D unclear. Germline V lookup: CDR1 MNHNS, CDR2 SASEGT. This CDR3 contains 13 residues. V shed 5 bases and J shed 1 base, with 8 bases lying between them. CDR3 loop: CASSLTRNTEAFF. The CDR3 DNA reads as TGTGCCAGCAGTTTGACCCGGAACACTGAAGCTTTCTTT.

The gene calls are TRBV7-6 and TRBJ2-7; D not certain. With 5 bases removed from V and 0 bases from J, the gap between germline ends came to 11 bases. Germline V gene data show CDR1 as SGHVS and CDR2 as FNYEAQ. The CDR3 runs to 14 residues. CDR3 DNA sequence: TGTGCCAGCAGCCCAGGTCGGGCCTCCTACGAGCAGTACTTC. This encodes CASSPGRASYEQYF.

This sequence joins TRBV11-2 and TRBJ1-4; possible D gene TRBD1, 5 bases. This CDR3 has 14 residues. The V gene lost 3 bases and the J gene lost 8 bases, with 13 bases spanning the gap. CDR1 is SGHAT, CDR2 FQNNGV, per germline. The CDR3 loop reads CASSFGGGREKLFF. The CDR3, as DNA: TGTGCCAGCAGCTTTGGGGGAGGGAGAGAAAAACTGTTTTTT.

V and J are TRBV29-1 and TRBJ2-7, with TRBD1 matching 9 bases. The CDR3 is 12 amino acids. Per germline, CDR1 SQVTM and CDR2 ANQGSEA. V lost 8 bases, J lost 4 bases, and 6 bases stayed unmatched. The CDR3 sequence: CSRGDRVYEQYF. The CDR3 bases are TGCAGCCGGGGGGACAGGGTTTACGAGCAGTACTTC.

As regards this clone: Different DNA sequences within this sample yield the same CDR3. The rearrangement uses TRBV29-1 and TRBJ2-2, with D possibly being TRBD2 (5 bases). CDR3 length: 15 residues. Germline V gene lookup returns CDR1 SQVTM and CDR2 ANQGSEA. Trimming cost V 1 base and J 1 base, with 10 bases left between them. DNA for the CDR3: TGCAGCGTTGAAGCCGCCAGCGGGAACACCGGGGAGCTGTTTTTT. It encodes CSVEAASGNTGELFF.

The chain joins TRBV4-3 to TRBJ2-7; maybe TRBD1 (6 bases). CDR1 is LGHNA, CDR2 YSLEER, per germline. The CDR3 sequence is 18 residues long. V gave up 2 bases and J gave up 2 bases, with 22 bases separating them. This chain's CDR3 is CASSQSGRRTALPYEQYF. Written as DNA, the CDR3 is TGCGCCAGCAGCCAAAGTGGCCGTCGGACAGCCCTCCCCTACGAGCAGTACTTC.